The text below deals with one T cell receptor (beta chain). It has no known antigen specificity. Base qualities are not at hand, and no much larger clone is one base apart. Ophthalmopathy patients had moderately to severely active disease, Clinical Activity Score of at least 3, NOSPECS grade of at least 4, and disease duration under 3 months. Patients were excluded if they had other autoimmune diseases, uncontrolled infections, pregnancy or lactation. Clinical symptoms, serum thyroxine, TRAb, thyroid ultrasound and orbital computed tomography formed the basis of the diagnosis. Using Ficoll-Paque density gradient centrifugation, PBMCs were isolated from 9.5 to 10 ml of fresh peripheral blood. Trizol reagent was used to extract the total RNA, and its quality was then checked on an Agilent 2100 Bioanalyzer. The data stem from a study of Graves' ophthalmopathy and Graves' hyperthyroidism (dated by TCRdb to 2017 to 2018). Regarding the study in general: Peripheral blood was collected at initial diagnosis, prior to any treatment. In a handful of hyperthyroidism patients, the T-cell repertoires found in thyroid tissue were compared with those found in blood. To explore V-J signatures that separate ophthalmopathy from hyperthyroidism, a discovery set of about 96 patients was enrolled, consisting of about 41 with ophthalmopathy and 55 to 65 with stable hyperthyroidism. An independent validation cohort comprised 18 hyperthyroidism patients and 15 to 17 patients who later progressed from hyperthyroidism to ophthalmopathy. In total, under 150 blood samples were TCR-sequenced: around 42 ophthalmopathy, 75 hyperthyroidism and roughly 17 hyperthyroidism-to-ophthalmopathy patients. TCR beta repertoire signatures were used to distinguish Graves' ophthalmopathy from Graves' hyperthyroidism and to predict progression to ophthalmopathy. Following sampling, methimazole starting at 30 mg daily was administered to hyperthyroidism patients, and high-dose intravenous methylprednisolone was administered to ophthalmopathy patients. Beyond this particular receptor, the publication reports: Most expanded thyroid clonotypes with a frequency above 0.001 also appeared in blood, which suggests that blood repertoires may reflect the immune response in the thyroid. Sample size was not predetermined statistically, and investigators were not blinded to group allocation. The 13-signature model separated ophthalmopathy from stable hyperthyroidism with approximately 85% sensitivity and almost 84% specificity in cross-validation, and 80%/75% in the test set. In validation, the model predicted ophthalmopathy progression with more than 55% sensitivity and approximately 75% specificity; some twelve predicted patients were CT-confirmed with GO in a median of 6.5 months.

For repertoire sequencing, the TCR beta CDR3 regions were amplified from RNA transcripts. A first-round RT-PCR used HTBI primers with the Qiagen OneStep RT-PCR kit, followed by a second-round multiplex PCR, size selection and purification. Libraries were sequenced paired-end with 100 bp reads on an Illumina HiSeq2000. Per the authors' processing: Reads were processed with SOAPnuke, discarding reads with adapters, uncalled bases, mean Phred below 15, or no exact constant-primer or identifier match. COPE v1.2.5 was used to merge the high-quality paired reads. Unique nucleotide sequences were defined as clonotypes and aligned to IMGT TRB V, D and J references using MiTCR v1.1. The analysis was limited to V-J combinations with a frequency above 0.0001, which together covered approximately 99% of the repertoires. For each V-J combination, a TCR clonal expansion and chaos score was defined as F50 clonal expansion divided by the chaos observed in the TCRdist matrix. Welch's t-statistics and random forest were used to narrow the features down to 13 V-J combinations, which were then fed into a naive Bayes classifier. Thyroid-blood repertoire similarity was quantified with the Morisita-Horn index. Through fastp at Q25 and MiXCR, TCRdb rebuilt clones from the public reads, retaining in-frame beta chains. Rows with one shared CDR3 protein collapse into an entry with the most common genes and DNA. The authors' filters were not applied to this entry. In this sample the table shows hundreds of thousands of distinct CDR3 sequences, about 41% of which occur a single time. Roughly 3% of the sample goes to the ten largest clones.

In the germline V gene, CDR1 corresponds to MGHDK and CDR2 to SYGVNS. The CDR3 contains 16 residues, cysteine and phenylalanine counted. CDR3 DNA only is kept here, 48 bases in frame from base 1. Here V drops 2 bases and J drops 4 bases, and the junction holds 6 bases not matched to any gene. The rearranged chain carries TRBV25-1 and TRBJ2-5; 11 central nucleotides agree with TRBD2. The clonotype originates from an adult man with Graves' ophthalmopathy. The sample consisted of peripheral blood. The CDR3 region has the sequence CASSELAGGGLETQYF. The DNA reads TGTGCCAGCAGTGAACTAGCGGGAGGAGGGTTAGAGACCCAGTACTTC.